Described below is a single T cell receptor (beta chain) sequence and its context. What it binds is unknown. Sequence at one end of the junction differs from germline and may be a read error. This entry is derived from a study of tumor and adjacent non-tumor tissue in lung cancer. Study information: There were 12 adenocarcinoma, a couple of squamous cell carcinoma and 1 small cell lung cancer cases. Study-level points and caveats: TCR diversity was significantly greater in tumor than normal lung tissue.

CDR3 length equals 17 residues. The V gene's germline CDR1 is SGHNT and CDR2 YENEEA. The library came from three nested PCR rounds adapted from ARM-PCR protocols. From the multiplex PCR reads, TCRdb called clonotypes with MiXCR, one entry per CDR3 protein. The sample carries tens of thousands of distinct CDR3 sequences, about 61% recorded once. RNA was extracted from bulk tissue without any cell sorting. Sequenced sample: lung tumor tissue. V and J are TRBV11-3 and TRBJ2-5, with TRBD2 as a possible D gene (6 bases). This sequence was found in a man aged 45-60 years with non-small cell lung cancer. CDR3 bases: TGTGCCTGCAGCTTATCGACTAGTGGGGGTTTACAAGAGACCCAGTACTTC. Amino acids: CACSLSTSGGLQETQYF. The variable domain in full, completed from reference TRBV11-3 and TRBJ2-5, reads EAGVVQSPRYKIIEKKQPVAFWCNPISGHNTLYWYLQNLGQGPELLIRYENEEAVDDSQLPKDRFSAERLKGVDSTLKIQPAELGDSAVYLCACSLSTSGGLQETQYFGPGTRLLVL.